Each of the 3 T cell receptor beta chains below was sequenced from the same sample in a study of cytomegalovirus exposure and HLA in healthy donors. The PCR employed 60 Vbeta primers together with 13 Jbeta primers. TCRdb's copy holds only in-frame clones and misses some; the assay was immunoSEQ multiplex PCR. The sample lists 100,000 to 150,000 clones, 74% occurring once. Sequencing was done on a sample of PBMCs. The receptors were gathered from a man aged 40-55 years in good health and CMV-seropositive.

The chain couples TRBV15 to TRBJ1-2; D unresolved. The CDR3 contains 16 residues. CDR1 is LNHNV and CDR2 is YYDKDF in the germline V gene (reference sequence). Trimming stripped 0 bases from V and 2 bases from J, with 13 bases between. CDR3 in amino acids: CATSREQIPGNYGYTF. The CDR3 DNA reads TGTGCCACCAGCAGAGAACAGATTCCGGGGAACTATGGCTACACCTTC.

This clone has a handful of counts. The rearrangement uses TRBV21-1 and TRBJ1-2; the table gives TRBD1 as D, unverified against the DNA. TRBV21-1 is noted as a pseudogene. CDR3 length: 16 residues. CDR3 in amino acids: CASSKASCGGGYGYTF. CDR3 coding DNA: TGTGCCAGCAGCAAAGCGAGTTGTGGGGGCGGCTATGGCTACACCTTC.

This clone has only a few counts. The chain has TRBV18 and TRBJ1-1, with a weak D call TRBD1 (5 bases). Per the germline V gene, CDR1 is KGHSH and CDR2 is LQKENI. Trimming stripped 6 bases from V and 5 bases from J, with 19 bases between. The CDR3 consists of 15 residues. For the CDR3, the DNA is TGTGCCAGCTCCCCGTCTCATGGCAGGGTTACTGAAGCTTTCTTT. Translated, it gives CASSPSHGRVTEAFF.